What follows is one TCR beta chain and its context. The target antigen is unknown. Brentuximab vedotin exposure varied, and every patient relapsed after autologous stem cell transplantation. The authors purified CD4+ T cells from thawed PBMCs by magnetic negative selection. Complete response, partial response or progressive disease was each patient's best response. This record belongs to a study of PD-1 blockade in classical Hodgkin lymphoma. Findings and limits, study-wide: Healthy donors were reported to have higher baseline TCR diversity than newly diagnosed patients. Complete responders' diversity at baseline resembled that of newly diagnosed patients. With CD4+ cells, TCR diversity rose significantly by C4D1, but not with CD8+ cells.

Clones were sequenced by immunoSEQ multiplex PCR, and TCRdb holds only the in-frame ones, with some missing. Among tens of thousands of clones listed, 65% to 85% were seen once. The germline V and J ends were trimmed by 3 bases and 6 bases, with 14 bases remaining between them. This CDR3 is built from 14 residues. The germline gives CDR1 KGHSH, CDR2 LQKENI. This clonotype was obtained from a human donor with classical Hodgkin lymphoma. The chain carries TRBV18 and TRBJ1-1, with D possibly being TRBD1 (5 bases). The sample here was CD4+ T cells from blood, taken at baseline. DNA for the CDR3: TGTGCCAGCTCACCTCGACAGTCTAGCGCTGAAGCTTTCTTT. Protein sequence: CASSPRQSSAEAFF.